The 7 T cell receptor beta chains reported below all come from one sample, sequenced in a study of human T cells and chemical hapten exposure. As to time point: pre-sensitization, week 0. The treatment: therapeutic diphenylcyclopropenone sensitization with weekly scalp DPC. Via MiXCR, TCRdb re-called the RACE reads, giving one row per CDR3 protein. This repertoire shows around 200,000 distinct CDR3 sequences, about 31% found once; its top ten account for nearly 3%. The sample in question was whole blood, obtained in connection with sensitization to the hapten diphenylcyclopropenone (DPC). The receptor set was obtained from a woman aged 30 to 39 with alopecia areata. Some clones in this sample may be carry-over from other donors' samples.

This clonotype was seen a few times. CDR3: CASSLALANYNEQFF. The CDR3, as DNA: TGTGCCAGCAGCTTGGCACTAGCGAACTACAATGAGCAGTTCTTC. The rearrangement uses TRBV5-4 and TRBJ2-1; TRBD2 matches 7 bases. V lost 0 bases, J lost 3 bases, and 3 bases stayed unmatched. The CDR3 contains 15 residues. Germline CDR1 SGHNT, CDR2 YYREEE (reference sequence).

The gene calls are TRBV7-2 and TRBJ2-7; D ambiguous. From germline, CDR1 is SGHTA and CDR2 FQGNSA. This CDR3 is 13 amino acids long. V gave up 1 base and J gave up 2 bases, with 6 bases separating them. The CDR3 region is CASSLETPYEQYF. CDR3 in DNA: TGTGCCAGCAGCTTAGAGACCCCCTACGAGCAGTACTTC.

This clonotype was picked up many times. The V and J genes are TRBV15 and TRBJ2-1; the D gene is possibly TRBD1 (6 bases). The V gene's germline CDR1 is LNHNV and CDR2 YYDKDF (reference sequence). This CDR3 comprises 12 residues. With 4 bases removed from V and 7 bases from J, the gap between germline ends came to 8 bases. CDR3: CATSIDRNEQFF. CDR3 DNA sequence: TGTGCCACCAGCATCGACAGGAATGAGCAGTTCTTC.

This clonotype was seen more than once but under ten times. The chain joins TRBV12-3 or TRBV12-4 to TRBJ1-1, with TRBD1 matching 7 bases. This CDR3 region has 13 residues. J was trimmed by 9 bases and V by 6 bases; bases with no gene match: 10. The CDR3 DNA sequence: TGTGCCAGCAGCCTACAGGGGTCGAGCCAAGCTTTCTTT. It codes for CASSLQGSSQAFF.

In this sample, this clonotype turned up many times. The chain links TRBV5-1 to TRBJ2-2, with 11 nucleotides matching TRBD2. This CDR3 is built from 16 residues. Germline assignment: CDR1 SGHRS and CDR2 YFSETQ. The J segment lost 6 bases and the V segment lost 3 bases, leaving 7 bases of the junction unmatched. CDR3 nucleotides: TGCGCCAGCAGCTCCCTGACTAGCGGGGCGGCCGGGGAGCTGTTTTTT. Protein sequence: CASSSLTSGAAGELFF.

There are a few counts of this clonotype. Here the CDR3 DNA reads TGTGCCAGCACCCCGGGACAGGGCCTCTATGGCTACACCTTC. Translating it yields CASTPGQGLYGYTF. V gene TRBV28 combines with J gene TRBJ1-2; TRBD1 aligns across 9 bases. The germline V gene encodes CDR1 MDHEN and CDR2 SYDVKM. Germline trimming cut 7 bases from V and 4 bases from J; bases unmatched to any gene: 7. The CDR3 sequence is 14 residues long.

The V gene is TRBV12-3 or TRBV12-4, the J gene TRBJ1-2; no definite D call. The CDR3 totals 11 residues. The V end lost 9 bases, the J end lost 8 bases, and 13 bases lay between the germline ends. The CDR3 protein is CASYGPEGYTF. The CDR3, as DNA: TGTGCCAGTTACGGACCGGAGGGCTACACCTTC.